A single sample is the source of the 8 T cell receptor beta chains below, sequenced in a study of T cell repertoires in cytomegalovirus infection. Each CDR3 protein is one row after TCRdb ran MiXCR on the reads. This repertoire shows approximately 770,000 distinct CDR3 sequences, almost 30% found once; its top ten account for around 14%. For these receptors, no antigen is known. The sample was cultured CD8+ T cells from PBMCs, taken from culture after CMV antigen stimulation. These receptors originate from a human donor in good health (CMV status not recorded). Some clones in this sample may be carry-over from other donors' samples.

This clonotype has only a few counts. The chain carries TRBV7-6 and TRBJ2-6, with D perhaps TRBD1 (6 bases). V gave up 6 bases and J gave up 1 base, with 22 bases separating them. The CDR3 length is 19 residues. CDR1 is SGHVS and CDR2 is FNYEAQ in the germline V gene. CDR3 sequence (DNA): TGTGCCAGCAGTCAGGGGTTCAGGGCGCCGGAATCTGGGGCCAACGTCCTGACTTTC. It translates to CASSQGFRAPESGANVLTF.

The CDR3 DNA follows: TGTGCCAGCCGTAAGCGGGGGGTTTCTGGGGCCAACGTCCTGACTTTC. This gives the protein CASRKRGVSGANVLTF. The chain joins TRBV6-2 or TRBV6-3 to TRBJ2-6; 9 nucleotides match TRBD2. There are 16 residues in the CDR3. Germline V CDR1 and CDR2: MNHEY, SVGEGT. With 8 bases clipped from V and 1 base from J, the junction kept 6 bases outside the gene matches.

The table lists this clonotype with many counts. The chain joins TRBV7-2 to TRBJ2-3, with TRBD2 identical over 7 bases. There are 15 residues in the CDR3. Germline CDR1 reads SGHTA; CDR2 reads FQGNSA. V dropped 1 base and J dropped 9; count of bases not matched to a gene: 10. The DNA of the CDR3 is TGTGCCAGCAGCTTAGTAGCTAGCGGCGGAGGGACGCAGTATTTT. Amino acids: CASSLVASGGGTQYF.

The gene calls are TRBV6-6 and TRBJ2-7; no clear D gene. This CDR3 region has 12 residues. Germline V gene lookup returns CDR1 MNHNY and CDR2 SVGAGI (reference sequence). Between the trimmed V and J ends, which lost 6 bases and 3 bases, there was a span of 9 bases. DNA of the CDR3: TGTGCCAGCAGCGCGACTTACTACGAGCAGTACGTC. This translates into CASSATYYEQYV.

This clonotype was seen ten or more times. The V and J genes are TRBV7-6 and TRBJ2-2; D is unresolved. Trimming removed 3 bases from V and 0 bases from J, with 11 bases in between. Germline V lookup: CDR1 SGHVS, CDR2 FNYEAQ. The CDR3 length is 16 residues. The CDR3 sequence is CASSFSALSNTGELFF. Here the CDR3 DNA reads TGTGCCAGCAGCTTTAGTGCCCTCTCGAACACCGGGGAGCTGTTTTTT. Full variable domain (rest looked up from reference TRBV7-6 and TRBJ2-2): GAGVSQSPRYKVTKRGQDVALRCDPISGHVSLYWYRQALGQGPEFLTYFNYEAQQDKSGLPNDRFSAERPEGSISTLTIQRTEQRDSAMYRCASSFSALSNTGELFFGEGSRLTVL.

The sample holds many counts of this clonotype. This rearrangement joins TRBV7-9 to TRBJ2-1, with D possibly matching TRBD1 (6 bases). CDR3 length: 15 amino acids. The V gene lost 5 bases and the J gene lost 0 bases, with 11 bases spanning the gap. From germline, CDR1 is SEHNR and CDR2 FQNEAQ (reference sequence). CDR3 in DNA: TGTGCCAGCAGCCAACAGGGTTCCTCCTACAATGAGCAGTTCTTC. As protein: CASSQQGSSYNEQFF.

CDR3 loop: CASSLSSRGEREQYF. The DNA of the CDR3 is TGTGCCAGCAGTTTATCCTCGCGGGGGGAACGCGAGCAGTACTTC. The chain is built from TRBV12-3 or TRBV12-4 and TRBJ2-7; 8 bases agree with TRBD2. This CDR3 comprises 15 residues. The V segment lost 2 bases and the J segment 6 bases; nucleotides outside the gene matches: 9.

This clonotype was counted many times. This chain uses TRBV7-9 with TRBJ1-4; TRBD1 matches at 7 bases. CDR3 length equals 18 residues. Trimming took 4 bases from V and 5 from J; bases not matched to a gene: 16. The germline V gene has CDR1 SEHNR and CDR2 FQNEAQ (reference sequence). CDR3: CASSYRWGDRGLNEKLFF. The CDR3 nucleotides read TGTGCCAGCAGCTACCGGTGGGGAGATAGGGGGCTAAATGAAAAACTGTTTTTT. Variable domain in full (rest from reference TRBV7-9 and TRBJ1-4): DTGVSQNPRHKITKRGQNVTFRCDPISEHNRLYWYRQTLGQGPEFLTYFQNEAQLEKSRLLSDRFSAERPKGSFSTLEIQRTEQGDSAMYLCASSYRWGDRGLNEKLFFGSGTQLSVL.